These 22 T cell receptor beta chains were all obtained from the same sample, sequenced in a study of cytomegalovirus exposure and HLA in healthy donors (dated by TCRdb to about 2017). Library creation used the immunoSEQ multiplex PCR assay. For the multiplex PCR, a mixture combining 60 forward primers for TCR Vbeta segments and 13 reverse primers for TCR Jbeta segments was used. TCRdb took this table from immuneACCESS and kept in-frame rearrangements with V and J called. Such tables lack part of the clones; where checked against another copy, unresolved V genes explain under half of the gap, and the rest is unexplained. This sample comprises nearly 110,000 clones, 82% of them detected only once. Approximately 2.4% of the sample is taken by the ten largest. Sequenced material: PBMCs. The origin of the receptors is a man aged 25 to 40 in good health and CMV-seropositive.

J is TRBJ1-6 and V is TRBV6-5, with 7 bases aligning to TRBD1. The CDR3 length is 14 residues. Germline V gene data show CDR1 as MNHEY and CDR2 as SVGAGI. The junction had 6 bases not matched to a gene; V was cut back by 6 bases and J by 7 bases. CDR3 in amino acids: CASRSGQLNSPLHF. The DNA for the CDR3 is TGTGCCAGCAGATCGGGACAGTTAAATTCACCCCTCCACTTT.

The chain has TRBV2 and TRBJ1-1; maybe TRBD1 (6 bases). CDR3 length: 12 amino acids. Germline V gene data show CDR1 as SNHLY and CDR2 as FYNNEI. V lost 8 bases and J lost 4, with 11 bases in between. The CDR3 loop is CASGTGPTEAFF. The CDR3 region has the DNA TGTGCCAGCGGTACAGGGCCCACTGAAGCTTTCTTT.

The chain combines TRBV6-1 with TRBJ1-5; D remains ambiguous. The CDR3 runs 13 residues. Trimming shortened V by 3 bases and J by 4 bases, and 7 bases separated the two germline ends. CDR1 MNHNS and CDR2 SASEGT come from the germline V gene. Written as DNA, the CDR3 is TGTGCCAGCAGTGAGGGAGGGAATCAGCCCCAGCATTTT. It codes for CASSEGGNQPQHF.

The CDR3 loop is CASSLFSSRTDTQYF. In nucleotides, the CDR3 is TGTGCCAGCAGCTTATTTAGCTCTCGCACAGATACGCAGTATTTT. This rearrangement joins TRBV7-8 to TRBJ2-3; D ambiguous. The CDR3 has 15 amino acids. CDR1 is SGHVS and CDR2 is FQNEAQ in the germline V gene. The germline V and J ends were trimmed by 2 bases and 1 base, with 10 bases remaining between them.

This clone has more than one count but fewer than ten. This rearrangement joins TRBV6-1 to TRBJ1-4; D remains ambiguous. The CDR3 is made up of 14 amino acids. Germline assignment: CDR1 MNHNS and CDR2 SASEGT. Trimming took off 5 bases at V and 5 bases at J, with 12 bases between the two ends. Here the CDR3 reads CASSPTETNEKLFF. CDR3 coding DNA: TGTGCCAGCAGTCCTACAGAGACCAATGAAAAACTGTTTTTT.

Remarks on this clone: In the same sample, other DNA sequences code for this CDR3. This sequence joins TRBV7-6 and TRBJ1-3; TRBD1 agrees at 8 bases. CDR3 length equals 13 residues. Germline loops: CDR1 SGHVS, CDR2 FNYEAQ. J gave up 4 bases and V 10 bases, and 6 bases lay outside the gene matches. The DNA of the CDR3 is TGTGCCACCGGGACAGGATTCGGAAACACCATATATTTT. Translated: CATGTGFGNTIYF. Full variable domain (outside the CDR3, taken from reference TRBV7-6 and TRBJ1-3): GAGVSQSPRYKVTKRGQDVALRCDPISGHVSLYWYRQALGQGPEFLTYFNYEAQQDKSGLPNDRFSAERPEGSISTLTIQRTEQRDSAMYRCATGTGFGNTIYFGEGSWLTVV.

This clone appeared a single time. V is TRBV4-1 and J is TRBJ1-6, with D possibly TRBD1 on 5 matching bases. This CDR3 spans 16 amino acids. CDR1 and CDR2 from the germline V gene are MGHRA and YSYEKL. V lost 1 base and J lost 5, with 12 bases in between. The CDR3: CASSQARTSHNSPLHF. The CDR3 bases are TGCGCCAGCAGCCAAGCCCGGACAAGTCATAATTCACCCCTCCACTTT.

V and J are TRBV4-1 and TRBJ1-4; 10 bases map to TRBD1. CDR3 length: 15 amino acids. Trimming at V came to 2 bases and at J to 6 bases, leaving 3 bases not matched to a gene. Germline lookup yields CDR1 MGHRA and CDR2 YSYEKL. CDR3 region: CASSQTGTGDEKLFF. The CDR3 bases are TGCGCCAGCAGCCAAACCGGGACAGGGGATGAAAAACTGTTTTTT.

The gene calls are TRBV11-3 and TRBJ2-2; D is perhaps TRBD1 (6 bases). This CDR3 has 17 amino acids. Trimming pared 3 bases from V and 5 bases from J, leaving 19 bases between. Looked up from germline, CDR1 is SGHNT and CDR2 is YENEEA. The CDR3 region is CASSFRLSRGYTGELFF. CDR3 nucleotide sequence: TGTGCCAGCAGCTTCAGATTGTCCAGGGGTTATACCGGGGAGCTGTTTTTT.

In this sample, this clone turned up once. The gene calls are TRBV10-1 and TRBJ2-5, with D tentatively TRBD1 (6 bases). With the DNA end fitting TRBJ2-7 better, the J assignment may be wrong. The CDR3 loop spans 12 amino acids. Germline CDR1 WNHNN, CDR2 SYGVQD (reference sequence). The chain's CDR3 is CASSDQGTEQYF. The DNA for the CDR3 is TGCGCCAGCAGTGATCAGGGGACCGAGCAGTACTTC.

This chain connects TRBV5-1 to TRBJ2-2; D perhaps matches TRBD2 (6 bases). This CDR3 has 16 residues. V was shortened by 2 bases and J by 7 bases, with 18 bases between the two germline ends. CDR1 is SGHRS, CDR2 YFSETQ, per germline. The CDR3 here is CASSFYRLAADGELFF. The CDR3 nucleotides are TGCGCCAGCAGCTTCTATCGTTTAGCGGCGGACGGGGAGCTGTTTTTT.

The J gene is TRBJ2-5, the V gene TRBV30; the D is unclear. In germline, CDR1 is GTSNPN, CDR2 SVGIG (reference sequence). V lost 5 bases and J lost 7, with 11 bases in between. The CDR3 covers 11 residues. The CDR3 sequence: CAWGTSLTQYF. In nucleotides, the CDR3 is TGTGCCTGGGGCACCAGTTTGACCCAGTACTTC.

This clone has just one count. This chain links TRBV27 with TRBJ1-3; the D gene is possibly TRBD1 (6 bases). There are 17 residues in the CDR3. Germline lookup yields CDR1 MNHEY and CDR2 SMNVEV (reference sequence). V was clipped by 6 bases and J by 4 bases, with 22 bases between them. The CDR3: CASRAAETGSKGNTIYF. Written as DNA, the CDR3 is TGTGCCAGCAGAGCGGCTGAAACAGGGTCGAAGGGAAACACCATATATTTT.

This chain links TRBV4-2 with TRBJ2-7; a possible D gene is TRBD1 (7 bases). Germline V gene data show CDR1 as LGHNA and CDR2 as YNFKEQ. The CDR3 has 14 residues. Trimming left V 4 bases short and J 2 bases short, with 12 bases between. The CDR3 is CASSRGTDTYEQYF. CDR3 DNA sequence: TGTGCCAGCAGCCGCGGGACAGACACCTACGAGCAGTACTTC.

This clone has a single count. This chain uses TRBV25-1 with TRBJ1-6; 8 nucleotides agree with TRBD1. The germline V gene encodes CDR1 MGHDK and CDR2 SYGVNS. Trimming at V came to 7 bases and at J to 10 bases, leaving 9 bases not matched to a gene. The CDR3 loop spans 14 amino acids. CDR3 region: CASTRTGPGSPLHF. The DNA for the CDR3 is TGTGCCAGCACCCGGACAGGGCCGGGGTCACCCCTCCACTTT.

The genes are TRBV7-9 and TRBJ1-2, with TRBD1 matching 9 bases. The CDR3 sequence is 15 residues long. Looked up from germline, CDR1 is SEHNR and CDR2 is FQNEAQ (reference sequence). The trim removed 3 bases at V and 5 bases at J, leaving 7 bases unmatched. CDR3 protein: CASSLTGGMGYGYTF. Written as DNA, the CDR3 is TGTGCCAGCAGCTTGACAGGGGGAATGGGATATGGCTACACCTTC.

The V and J genes are TRBV7-9 and TRBJ2-7, with TRBD1 matching 8 bases. Trimming took 4 bases from V and 6 from J; bases not matched to a gene: 17. The CDR3 consists of 17 residues. The germline V gene encodes CDR1 SEHNR and CDR2 FQNEAQ (reference sequence). The CDR3 DNA sequence: TGTGCCAGCAGCTCGGCCCCACCGGGACAGGTATACGGCGAGCAGTACTTC. As protein: CASSSAPPGQVYGEQYF.

The chain carries TRBV5-1 and TRBJ1-6; 8 nucleotides line up with TRBD1. There are 15 residues in the CDR3. Looked up from germline, CDR1 is SGHRS and CDR2 is YFSETQ. V lost 5 bases and J lost 10; bases outside the gene matches: 11. The CDR3 DNA follows: TGCGCCAGCAGTTTAGGACAGGGTCGGCTCTCACCCCTCCACTTT. It encodes CASSLGQGRLSPLHF.

The chain recombines TRBV2 with TRBJ2-5; 14 bases agree with TRBD2. This CDR3 region has 14 residues. V lost 6 bases and J lost 4; bases outside the gene matches: 1. Germline CDR1 is SNHLY and CDR2 is FYNNEI. This CDR3 reads CASRTSGGVETQYF. In DNA, the CDR3 is TGTGCCAGCAGGACTAGCGGGGGGGTAGAGACCCAGTACTTC. Full variable domain (remainder filled in from reference TRBV2 and TRBJ2-5): EPEVTQTPSHQVTQMGQEVILRCVPISNHLYFYWYRQILGQKVEFLVSFYNNEISEKSEIFDDQFSVERPDGSNFTLKIRSTKLEDSAMYFCASRTSGGVETQYFGPGTRLLVL.

The rearrangement links TRBV2 to TRBJ2-2, with TRBD2 matching 11 bases. There are 16 residues in the CDR3. Germline V gives CDR1 SNHLY, CDR2 FYNNEI. Germline trimming cut 8 bases from V and 5 bases from J; bases unmatched to any gene: 10. The CDR3 sequence is CASLGLAGGLTGELFF. CDR3 nucleotide sequence: TGTGCCAGCCTGGGCCTAGCGGGGGGTCTGACCGGGGAGCTGTTTTTT.

The gene calls are TRBV18 and TRBJ1-4; TRBD1 matches at 9 bases. Germline CDR1 KGHSH, CDR2 LQKENI. The V segment lost 5 bases and the J segment 7 bases; nucleotides outside the gene matches: 8. The CDR3 extends over 15 amino acids. Here the CDR3 reads CASSTPGQGFEKLFF. The DNA for the CDR3 is TGTGCCAGCTCAACCCCGGGACAGGGCTTTGAAAAACTGTTTTTT.

This chain links TRBV10-2 with TRBJ2-1; 10 positions agree with TRBD1. Trimming at V came to 6 bases and at J to 7 bases, leaving 3 bases not matched to a gene. Germline-derived CDR1 and CDR2 are WSHSY and SAAADI. This CDR3 is built from 13 residues. This chain's CDR3 is CASRDRGLNEQFF. CDR3 sequence (DNA): TGCGCCAGCAGAGACAGGGGGCTAAATGAGCAGTTCTTC.